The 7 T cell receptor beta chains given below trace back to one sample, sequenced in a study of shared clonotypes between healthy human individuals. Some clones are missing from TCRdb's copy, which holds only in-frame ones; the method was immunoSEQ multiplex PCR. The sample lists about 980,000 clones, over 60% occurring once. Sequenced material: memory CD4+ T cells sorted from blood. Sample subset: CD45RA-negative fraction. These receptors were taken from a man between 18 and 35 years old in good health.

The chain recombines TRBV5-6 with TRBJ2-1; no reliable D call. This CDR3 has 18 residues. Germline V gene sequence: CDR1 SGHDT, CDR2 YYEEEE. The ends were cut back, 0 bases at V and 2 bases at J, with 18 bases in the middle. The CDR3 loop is CASSLVWATQVAYNEQFF. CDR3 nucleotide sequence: TGTGCCAGCAGCTTGGTCTGGGCCACCCAAGTTGCCTACAATGAGCAGTTCTTC.

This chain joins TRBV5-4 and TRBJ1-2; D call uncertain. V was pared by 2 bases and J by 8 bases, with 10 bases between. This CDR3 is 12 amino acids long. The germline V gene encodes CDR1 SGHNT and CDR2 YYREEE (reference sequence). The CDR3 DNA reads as TGTGCCAGCAGCTTCGACTCAGACGGCTACACCTTC. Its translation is CASSFDSDGYTF.

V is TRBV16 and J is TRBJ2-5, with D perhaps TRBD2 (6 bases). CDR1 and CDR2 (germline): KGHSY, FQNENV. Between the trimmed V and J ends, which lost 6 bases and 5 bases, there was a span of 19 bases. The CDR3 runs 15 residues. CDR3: CASSPRGGSDETQYF. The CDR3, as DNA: TGTGCCAGCAGTCCACGCGGAGGGTCGGACGAGACCCAGTACTTC. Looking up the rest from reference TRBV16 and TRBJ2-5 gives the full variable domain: GEEVAQTPKHLVRGEGQKAKLYCAPIKGHSYVFWYQQVLKNEFKFLISFQNENVFDETGMPKERFSAKCLPNSPCSLEIQATKLEDSAVYFCASSPRGGSDETQYFGPGTRLLVL.

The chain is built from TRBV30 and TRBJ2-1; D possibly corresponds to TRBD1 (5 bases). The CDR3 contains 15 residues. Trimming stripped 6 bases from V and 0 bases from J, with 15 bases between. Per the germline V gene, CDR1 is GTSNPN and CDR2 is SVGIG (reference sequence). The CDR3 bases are TGTGCCTGTTCCCATGGGGCGGCCTCCTACAATGAGCAGTTCTTC. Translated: CACSHGAASYNEQFF.

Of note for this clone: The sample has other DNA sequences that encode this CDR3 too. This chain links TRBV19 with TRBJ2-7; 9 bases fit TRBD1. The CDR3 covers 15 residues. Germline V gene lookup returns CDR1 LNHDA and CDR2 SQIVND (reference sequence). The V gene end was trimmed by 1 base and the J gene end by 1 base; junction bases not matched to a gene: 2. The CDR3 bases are TGTGCCAGTAGTATAGGTGGACAGGGGTCCTACGAGCAGTACTTC. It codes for CASSIGGQGSYEQYF.

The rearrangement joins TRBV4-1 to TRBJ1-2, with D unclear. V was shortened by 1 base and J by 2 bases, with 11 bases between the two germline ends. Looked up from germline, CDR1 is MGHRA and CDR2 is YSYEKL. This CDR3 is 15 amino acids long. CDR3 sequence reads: CASSQVVQTNYGYTF. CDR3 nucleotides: TGCGCCAGCAGCCAAGTAGTCCAGACAAACTATGGCTACACCTTC.

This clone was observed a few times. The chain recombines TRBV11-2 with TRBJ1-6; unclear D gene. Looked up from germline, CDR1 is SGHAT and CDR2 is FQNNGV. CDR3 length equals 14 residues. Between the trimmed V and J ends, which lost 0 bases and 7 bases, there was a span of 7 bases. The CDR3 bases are TGTGCCAGCAGCTTAGAAGGGCCGAATTCACCCCTCCACTTT. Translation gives CASSLEGPNSPLHF. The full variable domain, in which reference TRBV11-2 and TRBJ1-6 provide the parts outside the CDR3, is EAGVAQSPRYKIIEKRQSVAFWCNPISGHATLYWYQQILGQGPKLLIQFQNNGVVDDSQLPKDRFSAERLKGVDSTLKIQPAKLEDSAVYLCASSLEGPNSPLHFGNGTRLTVT.